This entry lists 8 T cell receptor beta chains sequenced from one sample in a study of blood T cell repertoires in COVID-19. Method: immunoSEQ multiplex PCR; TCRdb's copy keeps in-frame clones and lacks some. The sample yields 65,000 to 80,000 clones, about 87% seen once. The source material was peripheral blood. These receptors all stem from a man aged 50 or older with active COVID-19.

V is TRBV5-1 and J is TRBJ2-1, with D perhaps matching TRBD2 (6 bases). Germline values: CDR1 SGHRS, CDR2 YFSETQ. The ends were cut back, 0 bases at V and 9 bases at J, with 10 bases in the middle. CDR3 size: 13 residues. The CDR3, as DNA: TGCGCCAGCAGCTTGGTTGGAGGGGCTGAGCAGTTCTTC. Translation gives CASSLVGGAEQFF.

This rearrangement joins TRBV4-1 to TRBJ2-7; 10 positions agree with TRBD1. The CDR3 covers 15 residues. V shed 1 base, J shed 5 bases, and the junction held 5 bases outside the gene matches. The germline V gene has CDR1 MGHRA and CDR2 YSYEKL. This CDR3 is CASSQGDRGVDEQYF. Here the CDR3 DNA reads TGCGCCAGCAGCCAAGGGGACAGGGGAGTGGACGAGCAGTACTTC.

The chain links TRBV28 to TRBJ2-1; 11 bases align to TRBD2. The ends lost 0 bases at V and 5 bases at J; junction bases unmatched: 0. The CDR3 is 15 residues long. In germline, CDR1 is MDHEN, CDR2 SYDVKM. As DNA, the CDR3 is TGTGCCAGCAGTTTATGGACTAGCGGGAACAATGAGCAGTTCTTC. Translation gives CASSLWTSGNNEQFF.

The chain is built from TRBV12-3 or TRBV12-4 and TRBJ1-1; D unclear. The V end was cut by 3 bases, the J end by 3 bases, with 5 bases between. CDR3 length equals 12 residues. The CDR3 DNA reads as TGTGCCAGCAGTTTCAGCGACACTGAAGCTTTCTTT. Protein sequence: CASSFSDTEAFF.

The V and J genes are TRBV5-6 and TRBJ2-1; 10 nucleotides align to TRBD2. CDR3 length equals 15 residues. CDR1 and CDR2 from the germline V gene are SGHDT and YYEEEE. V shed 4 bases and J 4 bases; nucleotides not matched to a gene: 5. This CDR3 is CASSPRTSGYNEQFF. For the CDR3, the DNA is TGTGCCAGCAGCCCCCGGACTAGCGGTTACAATGAGCAGTTCTTC.

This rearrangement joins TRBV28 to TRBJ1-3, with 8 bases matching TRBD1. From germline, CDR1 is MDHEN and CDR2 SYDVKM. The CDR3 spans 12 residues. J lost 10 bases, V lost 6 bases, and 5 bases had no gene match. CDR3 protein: CASSRNRGTIYF. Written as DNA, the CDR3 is TGTGCCAGCAGCAGGAACAGGGGGACCATATATTTT.

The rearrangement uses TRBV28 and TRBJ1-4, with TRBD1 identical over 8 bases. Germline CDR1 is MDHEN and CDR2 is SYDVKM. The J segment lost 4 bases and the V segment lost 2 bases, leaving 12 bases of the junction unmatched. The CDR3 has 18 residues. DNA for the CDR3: TGTGCCAGCAGTTTAAGGGGCGGAGGGACAGGTGGTAATGAAAAACTGTTTTTT. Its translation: CASSLRGGGTGGNEKLFF.

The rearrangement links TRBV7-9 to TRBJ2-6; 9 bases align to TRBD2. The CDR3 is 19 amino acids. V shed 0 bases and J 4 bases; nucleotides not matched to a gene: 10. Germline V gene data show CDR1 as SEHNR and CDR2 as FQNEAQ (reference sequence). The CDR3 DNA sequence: TGTGCCAGCAGCTTAGCGGTTAAAGCGGGGGGCGTGGGGGCCAACGTCCTGACTTTC. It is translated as CASSLAVKAGGVGANVLTF.